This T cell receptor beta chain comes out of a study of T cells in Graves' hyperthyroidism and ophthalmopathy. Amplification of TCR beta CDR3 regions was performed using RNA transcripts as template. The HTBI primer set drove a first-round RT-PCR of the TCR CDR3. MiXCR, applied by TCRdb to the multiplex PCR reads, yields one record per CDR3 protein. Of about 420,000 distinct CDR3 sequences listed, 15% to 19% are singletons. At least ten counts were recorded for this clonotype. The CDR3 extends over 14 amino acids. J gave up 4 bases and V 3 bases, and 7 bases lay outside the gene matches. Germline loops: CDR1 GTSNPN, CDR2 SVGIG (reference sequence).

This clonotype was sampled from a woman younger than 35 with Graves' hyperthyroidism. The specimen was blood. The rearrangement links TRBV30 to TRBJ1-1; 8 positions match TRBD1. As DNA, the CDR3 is TGTGCCTGGAGAGATACAGGGGGTCGCACTGAAGCTTTCTTT. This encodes CAWRDTGGRTEAFF.